This T cell receptor (beta chain) stems from a study of T cells in Graves' hyperthyroidism and ophthalmopathy. The V gene lost 3 bases and the J gene lost 8 bases, with 10 bases spanning the gap. Germline V lookup: CDR1 LNHNV, CDR2 YYDKDF (reference sequence). This CDR3 contains 12 residues. Remarks on this clonotype: Its antigen is not identified.

Across 18 months, stable Graves' hyperthyroidism was marked by no progression to ophthalmopathy. These patients, aged 18 to 65, had recently diagnosed hyperthyroidism lasting under 2 months. Study outcomes and limitations: The model anticipated ophthalmopathy a median approximately 6.6 months pre-onset.

RNA transcripts served as the template for amplifying TCR beta CDR3 regions. RT-PCR in the first round (using the HTBI primer set) targeted the TCR CDR3. One entry per CDR3 protein, called by TCRdb with MiXCR from the multiplex PCR reads. The table has approximately 590,000 distinct CDR3 sequences, around 42% seen once; the top ten hold 8.2%. The chain carries TRBV15 and TRBJ1-1; no definite D call. What was sequenced was peripheral blood or thyroid tissue (not recorded which). The receptor was derived from a woman aged 18-30 years with Graves' hyperthyroidism. For the CDR3, the DNA is TGTGCCACCAGCAGTTACTCACAGGAAGCTTTCTTT. Protein sequence: CATSSYSQEAFF.